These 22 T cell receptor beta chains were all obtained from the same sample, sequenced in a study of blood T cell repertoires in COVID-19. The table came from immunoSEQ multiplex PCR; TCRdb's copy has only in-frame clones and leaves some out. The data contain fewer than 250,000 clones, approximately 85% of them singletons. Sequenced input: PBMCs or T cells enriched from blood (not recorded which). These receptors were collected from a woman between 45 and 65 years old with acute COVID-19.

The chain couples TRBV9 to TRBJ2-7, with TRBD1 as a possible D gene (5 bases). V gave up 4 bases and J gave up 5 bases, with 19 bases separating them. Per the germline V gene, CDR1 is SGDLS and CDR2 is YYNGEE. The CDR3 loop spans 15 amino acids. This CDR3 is CASSLQGGAADEQYF. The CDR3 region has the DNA TGTGCCAGCAGCCTTCAGGGTGGGGCGGCGGACGAGCAGTACTTC.

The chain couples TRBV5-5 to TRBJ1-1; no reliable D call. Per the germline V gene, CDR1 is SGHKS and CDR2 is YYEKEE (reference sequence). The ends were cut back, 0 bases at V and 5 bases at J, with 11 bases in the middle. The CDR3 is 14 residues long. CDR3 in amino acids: CASSLDLSVTEAFF. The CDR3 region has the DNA TGTGCCAGCAGCTTGGATTTGTCGGTGACTGAAGCTTTCTTT.

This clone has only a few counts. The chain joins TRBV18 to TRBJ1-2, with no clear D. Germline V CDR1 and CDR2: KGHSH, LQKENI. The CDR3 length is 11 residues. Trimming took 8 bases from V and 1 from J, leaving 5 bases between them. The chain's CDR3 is CASLSNYGYTF. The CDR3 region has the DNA TGTGCCAGCCTCAGTAACTATGGCTACACCTTC.

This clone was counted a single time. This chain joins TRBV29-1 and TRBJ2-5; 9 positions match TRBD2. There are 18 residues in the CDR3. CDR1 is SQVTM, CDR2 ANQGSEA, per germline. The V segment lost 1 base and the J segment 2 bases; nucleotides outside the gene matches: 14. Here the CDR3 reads CSVEGGGGGASRQETQYF. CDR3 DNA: TGCAGCGTTGAAGGAGGTGGCGGGGGGGCCTCTCGACAAGAGACCCAGTACTTC.

This CDR3 reads CASIDTGVGNTIYF. CDR3 in DNA: TGTGCCAGTATAGACACAGGGGTCGGAAACACCATATATTTT. This chain uses TRBV6-5 with TRBJ1-3; 7 positions match TRBD1. Germline CDR1 reads MNHEY; CDR2 reads SVGAGI. This CDR3 is built from 14 residues. Germline trimming cut 9 bases from V and 4 bases from J; bases unmatched to any gene: 9.

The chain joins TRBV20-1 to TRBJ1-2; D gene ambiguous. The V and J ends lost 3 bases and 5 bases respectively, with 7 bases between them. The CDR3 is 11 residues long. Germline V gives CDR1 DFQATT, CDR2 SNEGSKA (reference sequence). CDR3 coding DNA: TGCAGTGCTAGCGAGGTATATGGCTACACCTTC. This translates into CSASEVYGYTF.

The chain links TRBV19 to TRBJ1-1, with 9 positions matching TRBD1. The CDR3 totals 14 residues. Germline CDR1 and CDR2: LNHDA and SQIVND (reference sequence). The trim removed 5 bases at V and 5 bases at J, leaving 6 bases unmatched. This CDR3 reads CASSGGQGWTEAFF. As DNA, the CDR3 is TGTGCCAGTAGTGGTGGACAGGGGTGGACTGAAGCTTTCTTT.

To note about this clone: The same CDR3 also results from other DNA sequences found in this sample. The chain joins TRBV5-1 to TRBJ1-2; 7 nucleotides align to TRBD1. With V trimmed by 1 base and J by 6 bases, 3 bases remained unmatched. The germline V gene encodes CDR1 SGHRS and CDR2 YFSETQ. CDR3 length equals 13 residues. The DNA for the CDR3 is TGCGCCAGCAGCTTGACAGGGGATGATGGCTACACCTTC. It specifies CASSLTGDDGYTF.

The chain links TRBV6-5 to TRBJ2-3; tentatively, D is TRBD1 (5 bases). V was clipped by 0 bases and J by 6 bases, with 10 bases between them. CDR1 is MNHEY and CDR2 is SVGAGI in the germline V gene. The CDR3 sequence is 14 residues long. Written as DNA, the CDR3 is TGTGCCAGCAGTTACTCTGGGGCCGGCGATACGCAGTATTTT. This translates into CASSYSGAGDTQYF.

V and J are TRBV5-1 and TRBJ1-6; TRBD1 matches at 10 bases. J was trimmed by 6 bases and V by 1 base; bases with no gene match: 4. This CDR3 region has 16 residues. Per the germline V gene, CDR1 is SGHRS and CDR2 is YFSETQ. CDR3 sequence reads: CASSLKWDRGNSPLHF. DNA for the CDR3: TGCGCCAGCAGCTTGAAATGGGACAGGGGTAATTCACCCCTCCACTTT.

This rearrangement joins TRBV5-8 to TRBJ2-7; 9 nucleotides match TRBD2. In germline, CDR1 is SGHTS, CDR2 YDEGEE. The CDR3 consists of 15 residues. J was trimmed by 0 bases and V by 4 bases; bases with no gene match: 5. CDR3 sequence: CASSLRLADSYEQYF. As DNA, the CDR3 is TGTGCCAGCAGCCTAAGACTAGCGGACTCCTACGAGCAGTACTTC.

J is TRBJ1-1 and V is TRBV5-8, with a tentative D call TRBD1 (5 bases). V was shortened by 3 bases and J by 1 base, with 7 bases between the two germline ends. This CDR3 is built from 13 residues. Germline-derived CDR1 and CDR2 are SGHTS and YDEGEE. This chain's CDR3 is CASSYRGNTEAFF. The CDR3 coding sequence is TGTGCCAGCAGCTATAGGGGGAACACTGAAGCTTTCTTT.

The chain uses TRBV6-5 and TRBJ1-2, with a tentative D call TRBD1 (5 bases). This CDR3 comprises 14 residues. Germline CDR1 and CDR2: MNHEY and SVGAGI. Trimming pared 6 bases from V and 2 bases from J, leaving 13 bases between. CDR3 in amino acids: CASSGLGLNYGYTF. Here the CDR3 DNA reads TGTGCCAGCAGCGGTTTGGGACTCAACTATGGCTACACCTTC.

The CDR3 loop is CASGRQGASQDEQYF. CDR3 DNA sequence: TGTGCCAGTGGGCGACAGGGGGCGAGTCAGGACGAGCAGTACTTC. This sequence joins TRBV19 and TRBJ2-7, with 10 bases fitting TRBD1. V lost 8 bases and J lost 5; bases outside the gene matches: 12. The length of the CDR3 is 15 residues. The V gene's germline CDR1 is LNHDA and CDR2 SQIVND (reference sequence).

The CDR3 region has the DNA TGTGCCACCAGCAGAAGTGGGGTAACAGGGCGGCGGACCGGGGAGCTGTTTTTT. Its protein product is CATSRSGVTGRRTGELFF. The genes are TRBV15 and TRBJ2-2; possibly TRBD1 for D (6 bases). The CDR3 sequence is 18 residues long. The germline CDR1 and CDR2 sequences are LNHNV and YYDKDF (reference sequence). Trimming took 2 bases from V and 5 from J, leaving 21 bases between them.

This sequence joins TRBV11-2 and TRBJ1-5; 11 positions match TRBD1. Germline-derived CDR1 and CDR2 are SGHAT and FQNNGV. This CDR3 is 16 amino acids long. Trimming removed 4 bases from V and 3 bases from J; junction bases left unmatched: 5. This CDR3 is CASSSGTGGNNQPQHF. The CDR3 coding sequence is TGTGCCAGCAGCTCCGGGACAGGGGGTAACAATCAGCCCCAGCATTTT.

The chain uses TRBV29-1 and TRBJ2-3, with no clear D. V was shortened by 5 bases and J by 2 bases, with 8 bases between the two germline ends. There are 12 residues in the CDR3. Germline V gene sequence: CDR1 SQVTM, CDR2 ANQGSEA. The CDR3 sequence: CSVTQITDTQYF. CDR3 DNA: TGCAGCGTTACCCAGATCACAGATACGCAGTATTTT.

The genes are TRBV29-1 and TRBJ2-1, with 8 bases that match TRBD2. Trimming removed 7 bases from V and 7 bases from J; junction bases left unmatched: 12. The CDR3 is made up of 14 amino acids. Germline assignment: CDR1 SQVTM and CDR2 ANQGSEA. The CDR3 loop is CSAGGGGPGNEQFF. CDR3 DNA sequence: TGCAGCGCCGGTGGCGGGGGGCCTGGGAATGAGCAGTTCTTC.

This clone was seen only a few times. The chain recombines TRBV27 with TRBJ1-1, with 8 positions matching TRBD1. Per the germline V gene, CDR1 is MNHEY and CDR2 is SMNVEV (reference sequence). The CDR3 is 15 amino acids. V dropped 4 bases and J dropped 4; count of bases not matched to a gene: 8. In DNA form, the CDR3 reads TGTGCCAGCAGTTCCCGGACAGGGTTAGGCACTGAAGCTTTCTTT. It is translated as CASSSRTGLGTEAFF.

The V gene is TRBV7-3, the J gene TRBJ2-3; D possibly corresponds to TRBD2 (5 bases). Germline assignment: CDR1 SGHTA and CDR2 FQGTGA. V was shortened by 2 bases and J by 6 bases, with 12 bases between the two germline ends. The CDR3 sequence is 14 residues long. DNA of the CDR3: TGTGCCAGCAGCTTATTCCATGGCGGGGATACGCAGTATTTT. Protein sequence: CASSLFHGGDTQYF.

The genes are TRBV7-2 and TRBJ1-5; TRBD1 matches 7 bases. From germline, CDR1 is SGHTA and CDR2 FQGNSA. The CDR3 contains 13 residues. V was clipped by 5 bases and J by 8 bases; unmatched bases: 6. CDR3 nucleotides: TGTGCCAGCAGCCACAGGGGAGGAGAGCCCCAGCATTTT. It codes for CASSHRGGEPQHF.

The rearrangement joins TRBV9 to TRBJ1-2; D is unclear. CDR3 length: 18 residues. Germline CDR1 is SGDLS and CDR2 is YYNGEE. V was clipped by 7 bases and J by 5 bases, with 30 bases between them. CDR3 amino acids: CASASPLEPKDRGYGYTF. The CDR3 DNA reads TGTGCCAGCGCGTCCCCCTTGGAGCCGAAGGATAGAGGGTATGGCTACACCTTC.